This TCR beta chain was captured in a study of T cell repertoires in cytomegalovirus infection. Study overall: Indications of both CMV infection and matching HLA type were provided by public TCR beta signatures.

In its sample, this clonotype was seen many times. Antigen: not known. Overall study findings and caveats: What dominated the ex vivo response were HLA-C-restricted CMV-specific TCR beta clonotypes. Based on cumulative public TCR beta family frequency, carriers of CMV plus the relevant HLA were identified.

TCRdb re-derived calls from the reads in MiXCR, one entry per CDR3 protein. The sample holds 230,000 or so distinct CDR3 sequences, over 15% seen once. What was sequenced was CD8+ T cells from PBMCs. The receptor was derived from a human donor in good health (CMV status not recorded). Some clones in this sample may be carry-over from other donors' samples.

The CDR3 DNA sequence: TGTGCCACCAGCGGAACTGACAGGACCTACGAGCAGTACTTC. Translation gives CATSGTDRTYEQYF. The chain recombines TRBV15 with TRBJ2-7; tentative D call: TRBD1 (6 bases). This CDR3 region has 14 residues. Per germline, CDR1 LNHNV and CDR2 YYDKDF (reference sequence). Trimming cost V 5 bases and J 2 bases, with 13 bases left between them. The full variable domain, with the rest looked up from reference TRBV15 and TRBJ2-7, is DAMVIQNPRYQVTQFGKPVTLSCSQTLNHNVMYWYQQKSSQAPKLLFHYYDKDFNNEADTPDNFQSRRPNTSFCFLDIRSPGLGDTAMYLCATSGTDRTYEQYFGPGTRLTVT.